The 27 T cell receptor beta chains below all came from one sample that was sequenced in a study of blood T cell repertoires in COVID-19. The assay was immunoSEQ multiplex PCR, and TCRdb's table has in-frame clones only and misses some. In the table there are 130,000 to 150,000 clones, about 84% of which are singletons. Sequencing was done on a sample of peripheral blood. Every receptor here comes from a woman aged 50 to 60 with acute or convalescent COVID-19.

The rearrangement joins TRBV19 to TRBJ2-1; possible D gene TRBD1, 5 bases. The V gene's germline CDR1 is LNHDA and CDR2 SQIVND (reference sequence). Trimming removed 7 bases from V and 0 bases from J, with 19 bases in between. This CDR3 has 17 amino acids. The CDR3 DNA reads TGTGCCAGTACGGGTTTAGGACACTCAAGCTCCTACAATGAGCAGTTCTTC. This encodes CASTGLGHSSSYNEQFF.

This clone showed up just a few times. V is TRBV12-5 and J is TRBJ2-1, with TRBD1 identical over 8 bases. Trimming at V came to 2 bases and at J to 10 bases, leaving 7 bases not matched to a gene. This CDR3 region has 14 residues. Germline loops: CDR1 LGHNT, CDR2 FRNRAP. The CDR3 DNA is TGTGCTAGTGGTTTGTCCACGGACAGGGAGGAGCAGTTCTTC. Amino acids: CASGLSTDREEQFF.

This clone was seen at least ten times. The chain links TRBV19 to TRBJ2-3; 10 nucleotides align to TRBD1. Trimming removed 5 bases from V and 6 bases from J; junction bases left unmatched: 8. CDR3 length: 15 residues. Per the germline V gene, CDR1 is LNHDA and CDR2 is SQIVND (reference sequence). In nucleotides, the CDR3 is TGTGCCAGTAGTCCGACAGGGGGCCTATATGATACGCAGTATTTT. Its protein is CASSPTGGLYDTQYF.

V gene TRBV28 combines with J gene TRBJ1-4, with 7 positions matching TRBD1. The CDR3 loop spans 15 amino acids. Germline loops: CDR1 MDHEN, CDR2 SYDVKM. V lost 6 bases to trimming and J lost 3 bases; unmatched junction nucleotides: 7. CDR3 residues: CASRTGSAANEKLFF. The CDR3 coding sequence is TGTGCCAGCAGGACAGGGTCAGCAGCTAATGAAAAACTGTTTTTT.

This clone was picked up a small number of times. The J gene is TRBJ2-7, the V gene TRBV4-3; 10 nucleotides align to TRBD2. The CDR3 contains 13 residues. The trim removed 1 base at V and 7 bases at J, leaving 1 base unmatched. Germline assignment: CDR1 LGHNA and CDR2 YSLEER. DNA for the CDR3: TGCGCCAGCAGCCAAGGAGCGGGGGGGGAGCAGTACTTC. Translation gives CASSQGAGGEQYF.

V usage is TRBV4-1 and J usage is TRBJ2-5; perhaps TRBD2 as D (6 bases). The CDR3 loop spans 15 amino acids. V gave up 0 bases and J gave up 5 bases, with 13 bases separating them. CDR1 and CDR2 from the germline V gene are MGHRA and YSYEKL. The CDR3 reads CASSQEGGFGETQYF. DNA for the CDR3: TGCGCCAGCAGCCAAGAGGGGGGATTCGGGGAGACCCAGTACTTC.

This clone was found once. The rearrangement uses TRBV27 and TRBJ2-1, with D possibly matching TRBD2 (6 bases). The CDR3 totals 16 residues. With 5 bases removed from V and 7 bases from J, the gap between germline ends came to 21 bases. CDR1 is MNHEY and CDR2 is SMNVEV in the germline V gene (reference sequence). The CDR3 here is CASSATGTDYRNEQFF. The CDR3, as DNA: TGTGCCAGCAGTGCGACCGGGACGGACTACAGGAATGAGCAGTTCTTC.

The CDR3 is CASSLGATVDQPQHF. Written as DNA, the CDR3 is TGCGCCAGCAGCTTGGGGGCGACGGTTGATCAGCCCCAGCATTTT. The chain is built from TRBV5-1 and TRBJ1-5; the D is unclear. The germline V gene has CDR1 SGHRS and CDR2 YFSETQ. The CDR3 runs 15 residues. Deletions cut 0 bases from V and 5 bases from J, with 12 bases between.

CDR3 sequence reads: CASSEVVRGGDEQFF. In DNA form, the CDR3 reads TGTGCCAGCAGTGAAGTCGTGAGGGGCGGGGATGAGCAGTTCTTC. This chain connects TRBV2 to TRBJ2-1, with a weak D call TRBD2 (6 bases). V was shortened by 1 base and J by 8 bases, with 15 bases between the two germline ends. The CDR3 extends over 15 amino acids. Germline CDR1 SNHLY, CDR2 FYNNEI.

The chain has TRBV18 and TRBJ1-1; 12 nucleotides match TRBD1. Germline values: CDR1 KGHSH, CDR2 LQKENI. The J segment lost 0 bases and the V segment lost 6 bases, leaving 8 bases of the junction unmatched. This CDR3 is 17 amino acids long. The CDR3 reads CASSPGTGGGVNTEAFF. CDR3 coding DNA: TGTGCCAGCTCCCCGGGGACAGGGGGCGGGGTGAACACTGAAGCTTTCTTT.

This sequence joins TRBV7-2 and TRBJ1-1; D may be TRBD1 (6 bases). This CDR3 has 14 amino acids. Per the germline V gene, CDR1 is SGHTA and CDR2 is FQGNSA. The germline V and J ends were trimmed by 4 bases and 5 bases, with 14 bases remaining between them. The CDR3 region is CASSSQQGSTEAFF. Written as DNA, the CDR3 is TGTGCCAGCAGCTCTCAACAGGGTTCGACTGAAGCTTTCTTT.

CDR3 nucleotides: TGTGCCAGCAGCCCCAGCCCGGGACAGGGGGTCTACGAGCAGTACTTC. This codes for CASSPSPGQGVYEQYF. V and J are TRBV7-9 and TRBJ2-7; 11 positions match TRBD1. This CDR3 contains 16 residues. Germline V gene sequence: CDR1 SEHNR, CDR2 FQNEAQ (reference sequence). V dropped 5 bases and J dropped 3; count of bases not matched to a gene: 9.

This chain uses TRBV28 with TRBJ1-3; maybe TRBD1 (6 bases). The CDR3 contains 14 residues. V was shortened by 5 bases and J by 8 bases, with 16 bases between the two germline ends. Germline V gene sequence: CDR1 MDHEN, CDR2 SYDVKM. The CDR3 reads CASSGTLTVDTIYF. CDR3 in DNA: TGTGCCAGCAGTGGGACACTAACGGTGGACACCATATATTTT.

The rearrangement uses TRBV7-2 and TRBJ2-7; no firm D call. Germline values: CDR1 SGHTA, CDR2 FQGNSA. V gave up 2 bases and J gave up 1 base, with 9 bases separating them. The CDR3 sequence is 14 residues long. The CDR3: CASSLSVRSYEQYF. DNA for the CDR3: TGTGCCAGCAGCTTATCTGTCAGATCCTACGAGCAGTACTTC.

This chain links TRBV6-4 with TRBJ1-5; the match to TRBD1 covers 8 bases. V lost 7 bases and J lost 2; bases outside the gene matches: 16. This CDR3 has 18 residues. From germline, CDR1 is MRHNA and CDR2 SNTAGT. The CDR3 loop is CASITRQGPWFGNQPQHF. In DNA, the CDR3 is TGTGCCAGCATAACTCGACAGGGGCCTTGGTTCGGCAATCAGCCCCAGCATTTT.

This clone was seen a single time. The chain joins TRBV28 to TRBJ1-1; unclear D gene. Per germline, CDR1 MDHEN and CDR2 SYDVKM. V lost 1 base, J lost 5 bases, and 14 bases lay in between. The CDR3 is 15 amino acids. CDR3 region: CASSLLGPGGTEAFF. In DNA form, the CDR3 reads TGTGCCAGCAGTTTATTAGGACCCGGAGGAACTGAAGCTTTCTTT.

The chain is built from TRBV5-5 and TRBJ1-1; 7 bases match TRBD1. CDR3 size: 15 residues. J lost 1 base, V lost 0 bases, and 3 bases had no gene match. Germline CDR1 and CDR2: SGHKS and YYEKEE (reference sequence). CDR3 sequence reads: CASSLARDRNTEAFF. The CDR3 DNA follows: TGTGCCAGCAGCTTGGCTAGGGACAGGAACACTGAAGCTTTCTTT.

This clone was found once. The chain is built from TRBV7-9 and TRBJ2-1; 9 bases fit TRBD2. J lost 9 bases, V lost 3 bases, and 0 bases had no gene match. The CDR3 has 12 residues. Per germline, CDR1 SEHNR and CDR2 FQNEAQ (reference sequence). The CDR3 loop reads CASSFSGGEQFF. In DNA form, the CDR3 reads TGTGCCAGCAGCTTTAGCGGGGGTGAGCAGTTCTTC.

The CDR3 reads CASSYGSGNQPQHF. In DNA, the CDR3 is TGTGCCAGCAGTTACGGGTCAGGGAATCAGCCCCAGCATTTT. The rearrangement links TRBV6-5 to TRBJ1-5; tentative D call: TRBD1 (5 bases). Trimming pared 2 bases from V and 4 bases from J, leaving 9 bases between. Germline CDR1 reads MNHEY; CDR2 reads SVGAGI. The CDR3 has 14 residues.

The chain's CDR3 is CASSQTGTEEDQPQHF. The CDR3 bases are TGTGCCAGCAGTCAGACCGGGACAGAAGAAGATCAGCCCCAGCATTTT. This chain connects TRBV6-2 or TRBV6-3 to TRBJ1-5; TRBD1 agrees at 7 bases. With 5 bases clipped from V and 5 bases from J, the junction kept 12 bases outside the gene matches. This CDR3 has 16 amino acids. CDR1 MNHEY and CDR2 SVGEGT come from the germline V gene.

This clone appeared a few times. For the CDR3, the DNA is TGTGCCAGCAGTTACGAGGCAGGGGTCACCTACGAGCAGTACTTC. As protein: CASSYEAGVTYEQYF. The V gene is TRBV6-5, the J gene TRBJ2-7, with D possibly matching TRBD1 (6 bases). CDR1 MNHEY and CDR2 SVGAGI come from the germline V gene. Trimming took off 2 bases at V and 2 bases at J, with 13 bases between the two ends. CDR3 length equals 15 residues.

The gene calls are TRBV7-8 and TRBJ2-7; 7 bases fit TRBD1. V shed 3 bases and J 7 bases; nucleotides not matched to a gene: 3. The CDR3 runs to 12 residues. The germline CDR1 and CDR2 sequences are SGHVS and FQNEAQ. CDR3 bases: TGTGCCAGCAGCTTGATGACAGGGGAGCAGTACTTC. Translated, it gives CASSLMTGEQYF. Looking up the rest from reference TRBV7-8 and TRBJ2-7 gives the full variable domain: GAGVSQSPRYKVAKRGQDVALRCDPISGHVSLFWYQQALGQGPEFLTYFQNEAQLDKSGLPSDRFFAERPEGSVSTLKIQRTQQEDSAVYLCASSLMTGEQYFGPGTRLTVT.

The genes are TRBV19 and TRBJ2-7; D is perhaps TRBD1 (5 bases). Deletions cut 1 base from V and 2 bases from J, with 15 bases between. The germline V gene encodes CDR1 LNHDA and CDR2 SQIVND (reference sequence). This CDR3 is 16 amino acids long. The CDR3 is CASSIGPVDNAYEQYF. In DNA form, the CDR3 reads TGTGCCAGTAGTATAGGACCCGTGGACAACGCCTACGAGCAGTACTTC.

This rearrangement joins TRBV30 to TRBJ1-2; D remains unclear. From germline, CDR1 is GTSNPN and CDR2 SVGIG (reference sequence). Trimming stripped 0 bases from V and 9 bases from J, with 11 bases between. This CDR3 contains 12 residues. The CDR3: CAWSVTGSSYTF. The CDR3 DNA is TGTGCCTGGAGTGTGACGGGTAGTAGCTACACCTTC. The complete variable domain, with remaining parts taken from reference TRBV30 and TRBJ1-2, reads SQTIHQWPATLVQPVGSPLSLECTVEGTSNPNLYWYRQAAGRGLQLLFYSVGIGQISSEVPQNLSASRPQDRQFILSSKKLLLSDSGFYLCAWSVTGSSYTFGSGTRLTVV.

This chain joins TRBV18 and TRBJ1-5, with D unclear. CDR3 length equals 15 residues. CDR1 and CDR2 from the germline V gene are KGHSH and LQKENI. Trimming took 3 bases from V and 0 from J, leaving 9 bases between them. This chain's CDR3 is CASSPTYGSNQPQHF. As DNA, the CDR3 is TGTGCCAGCTCACCCACCTATGGTAGCAATCAGCCCCAGCATTTT.

V gene TRBV4-3 combines with J gene TRBJ1-6; TRBD1 is a possible D gene (6 bases). V shed 4 bases and J shed 8 bases, with 15 bases lying between them. The length of the CDR3 is 15 residues. CDR1 is LGHNA and CDR2 is YSLEER in the germline V gene. For the CDR3, the DNA is TGCGCCAGCAGCCTTCAAAACAGGGCCGATTCACCCCTCCACTTT. Its translation is CASSLQNRADSPLHF.

This clone occurred once. The chain uses TRBV6-4 and TRBJ1-1, with D tentatively TRBD1 (6 bases). V dropped 3 bases and J dropped 5 bases, with 13 bases sitting between them. The germline gives CDR1 MRHNA, CDR2 SNTAGT. CDR3 size: 14 residues. CDR3 in amino acids: CASSEEAGVTEAFF. The CDR3, as DNA: TGTGCCAGCAGTGAAGAGGCAGGGGTTACTGAAGCTTTCTTT.